This TCR beta chain is from a study of blood T cell repertoires in COVID-19. Across the study: T cells, B-cell-depleted T cells, or PBMCs supplied cDNA or gDNA.

V was pared by 2 bases and J by 3 bases, with 0 bases of the junction left unmatched. The CDR3 runs 14 residues. Germline lookup yields CDR1 SGHDT and CDR2 YYEEEE. Authors' data handling: Reference gene primers were amplified, and this amplification served to estimate nucleated cell counts. Produced via immunoSEQ multiplex PCR; TCRdb's table is partial and in-frame only. Clone size and the V and J calls come from that table; the DNA yielded D and trimming. The sample carries 95,000 to 150,000 clones, around 80% recorded once. The V call is TRBV5-6, the J call TRBJ2-7, with 12 bases lining up with TRBD2. Sequenced: peripheral blood. The receptor comes from a man aged 80 or over with active or convalescent COVID-19. DNA for the CDR3: TGTGCCAGCAGCTTACTAGCGGGGGGCTACGAGCAGTACTTC. This sequence encodes CASSLLAGGYEQYF.